Presented here are 21 T cell receptor beta chains from one specimen sequenced in a study of CD8 T cells in ankylosing spondylitis. TCRdb reprocessed the 5' RACE reads with MiXCR, giving one entry per CDR3 protein. The sample consists of some 130,000 distinct CDR3 sequences, roughly 6.6% of them appearing once. Sequencing was carried out using blood, either unsorted or a sorted T cell fraction (not recorded which). The origin of the receptors is a female donor with ankylosing spondylitis or in good health (not recorded which).

This clonotype was recorded many times. V gene TRBV20-1 combines with J gene TRBJ2-7; TRBD2 aligns across 10 bases. Per germline, CDR1 DFQATT and CDR2 SNEGSKA (reference sequence). V trimming: 4 bases; J trimming: 5 bases; junction bases outside the gene matches: 14. CDR3 length equals 16 residues. The CDR3 DNA reads TGCAGTGCTATGGCCCTAAGCGGGGGGGCTTGGAACGAGCAGTACTTC. Translating it yields CSAMALSGGAWNEQYF.

Only a few counts were recorded for this clonotype. V and J are TRBV7-9 and TRBJ1-2; D is perhaps TRBD1 (6 bases). V was shortened by 2 bases and J by 3 bases, with 19 bases between the two germline ends. Germline V gene sequence: CDR1 SEHNR, CDR2 FQNEAQ (reference sequence). The CDR3 totals 17 residues. The CDR3 protein is CASSLPGPRGLDYGYTF. In DNA form, the CDR3 reads TGTGCCAGCAGCTTACCCGGACCCAGGGGATTGGACTATGGCTACACCTTC. Full variable domain (outside the CDR3, taken from reference TRBV7-9 and TRBJ1-2): DTGVSQNPRHKITKRGQNVTFRCDPISEHNRLYWYRQTLGQGPEFLTYFQNEAQLEKSRLLSDRFSAERPKGSFSTLEIQRTEQGDSAMYLCASSLPGPRGLDYGYTFGSGTRLTVV.

This clonotype was seen repeatedly, ten times or more. This chain uses TRBV20-1 with TRBJ1-2; the D is unclear. The CDR3 has 10 residues. The V gene's germline CDR1 is DFQATT and CDR2 SNEGSKA (reference sequence). Deletions cut 8 bases from V and 3 bases from J, with 7 bases between. The CDR3 spells CSSIYYGYTF. CDR3 nucleotide sequence: TGCAGTTCCATCTACTATGGCTACACCTTC.

The rearrangement uses TRBV5-1 and TRBJ1-3, with 8 bases fitting TRBD1. The trim removed 2 bases at V and 5 bases at J, leaving 3 bases unmatched. The CDR3 runs to 14 residues. The V gene's germline CDR1 is SGHRS and CDR2 YFSETQ. CDR3 DNA: TGCGCCAGCAGCTTTGGGACAGGACGAAACACCATATATTTT. Translated: CASSFGTGRNTIYF.

This clonotype appeared many times. The chain carries TRBV7-2 and TRBJ2-2; D ambiguous. The CDR3 has 16 residues. In germline, CDR1 is SGHTA, CDR2 FQGNSA. V shed 2 bases and J shed 1 base, with 11 bases lying between them. CDR3 in DNA: TGTGCCAGCAGCTTACGGACGGATCTGAACACCGGGGAGCTGTTTTTT. It yields the protein CASSLRTDLNTGELFF.

In this sample, this clonotype turned up many times. The CDR3 reads CASSFAVVPGGEEKLFF. The CDR3 DNA sequence: TGTGCCAGCAGCTTCGCAGTAGTCCCGGGGGGAGAGGAAAAACTGTTTTTT. This chain joins TRBV7-8 and TRBJ1-4; TRBD1 might be the D (5 bases). V was trimmed by 3 bases and J by 8 bases, leaving 22 bases between them. CDR1 SGHVS and CDR2 FQNEAQ come from the germline V gene. The CDR3 is made up of 17 amino acids. Drawing the rest from reference TRBV7-8 and TRBJ1-4, the complete variable domain is GAGVSQSPRYKVAKRGQDVALRCDPISGHVSLFWYQQALGQGPEFLTYFQNEAQLDKSGLPSDRFFAERPEGSVSTLKIQRTQQEDSAVYLCASSFAVVPGGEEKLFFGSGTQLSVL.

This clonotype was counted ten times or more. The V and J genes are TRBV15 and TRBJ1-6; D is unresolved. The germline V gene has CDR1 LNHNV and CDR2 YYDKDF (reference sequence). CDR3 length: 14 amino acids. V lost 0 bases and J 7 bases, leaving 7 bases between the germline ends. The CDR3 protein is CATSRDLQNSPLHF. In DNA form, the CDR3 reads TGTGCCACCAGCAGAGATCTGCAGAATTCACCCCTCCACTTT. Full variable domain (outside the CDR3, taken from reference TRBV15 and TRBJ1-6): DAMVIQNPRYQVTQFGKPVTLSCSQTLNHNVMYWYQQKSSQAPKLLFHYYDKDFNNEADTPDNFQSRRPNTSFCFLDIRSPGLGDTAMYLCATSRDLQNSPLHFGNGTRLTVT.

This clonotype was counted ten times or more. The chain carries TRBV2 and TRBJ2-1; perhaps TRBD2 as D (6 bases). This CDR3 region has 15 residues. Germline CDR1 SNHLY, CDR2 FYNNEI. V lost 10 bases, J lost 4 bases, and 20 bases lay in between. The CDR3: CATSMASDPYNEQFF. The CDR3 DNA follows: TGTGCCACCTCTATGGCTAGCGACCCGTACAATGAGCAGTTCTTC.

This clonotype was counted many times. The chain has TRBV5-1 and TRBJ2-5; 9 bases are a match to TRBD2. Per germline, CDR1 SGHRS and CDR2 YFSETQ. The V and J ends lost 7 bases and 0 bases, in that order; junction bases with no gene match: 7. The CDR3 covers 15 residues. CDR3 protein: CASDRSGGYQETQYF. The CDR3 DNA is TGCGCCAGCGACAGAAGCGGGGGGTACCAAGAGACCCAGTACTTC.

This clonotype was recorded at least ten times. The rearrangement links TRBV20-1 to TRBJ1-4; the D is unclear. Trimming took 0 bases from V and 2 from J, leaving 10 bases between them. The CDR3 is 15 residues long. Germline-derived CDR1 and CDR2 are DFQATT and SNEGSKA (reference sequence). The CDR3 DNA follows: TGCAGTGCTAGAGACAGCAGGTCCACTAATGAAAAACTGTTTTTT. Amino acid sequence: CSARDSRSTNEKLFF.

There are many counts of this clonotype. J is TRBJ2-7 and V is TRBV12-3 or TRBV12-4; no definite D call. V lost 8 bases and J 3 bases, leaving 17 bases between the germline ends. The CDR3 contains 14 residues. CDR3 region: CASGMGILSYEQYF. In DNA, the CDR3 is TGTGCCAGCGGTATGGGTATTCTTAGCTACGAGCAGTACTTC.

This clonotype has more than one count but fewer than ten. The chain joins TRBV19 to TRBJ2-1; possibly TRBD2 for D (6 bases). The CDR3 totals 14 residues. In germline, CDR1 is LNHDA, CDR2 SQIVND (reference sequence). The germline V and J ends were trimmed by 8 bases and 7 bases, with 18 bases remaining between them. The CDR3 DNA reads as TGTGCCAGTGCAACCAGCGGACTAAGAAATGAGCAGTTCTTC. It encodes CASATSGLRNEQFF.

This clonotype was counted at least ten times. The CDR3 nucleotides are TGTGCCAGCAGTTCTAGCGGGGGGTTTGTGTACGAGCAGTACTTC. It is translated as CASSSSGGFVYEQYF. The gene calls are TRBV7-3 and TRBJ2-7; 11 nucleotides match TRBD2. Germline V CDR1 and CDR2: SGHTA, FQGTGA. The CDR3 has 15 amino acids. V dropped 6 bases and J dropped 4; count of bases not matched to a gene: 8.

This clonotype was counted at least ten times. The J gene is TRBJ1-2, the V gene TRBV25-1; 7 bases map to TRBD1. This CDR3 spans 15 amino acids. V shed 4 bases, J shed 2 bases, and the junction held 7 bases outside the gene matches. The germline gives CDR1 MGHDK, CDR2 SYGVNS. CDR3 amino acids: CASSGGQLFNYGYTF. The CDR3 DNA follows: TGTGCCAGCAGTGGGGGACAGCTTTTCAACTATGGCTACACCTTC.

This clonotype was counted ten times or more. The chain joins TRBV5-1 to TRBJ2-7, with 13 bases that match TRBD2. From germline, CDR1 is SGHRS and CDR2 YFSETQ. This CDR3 is 16 amino acids long. Trimming cost V 4 bases and J 3 bases; bases outside gene matches: 7. Here the CDR3 DNA reads TGCGCCAGCAGCGCCGGGACTAGCGGGGACTTCTACGAGCAGTACTTC. Translating gives CASSAGTSGDFYEQYF.

This clonotype has a count of ten or more. The chain has TRBV4-2 and TRBJ2-4, with D uncertain. V lost 1 base and J 3 bases, leaving 10 bases between the germline ends. Germline-derived CDR1 and CDR2 are LGHNA and YNFKEQ. The CDR3 is made up of 15 amino acids. DNA for the CDR3: TGTGCCAGCAGCCAAGTAGGGTTCGGCAAAAACATTCAGTACTTC. Amino acids: CASSQVGFGKNIQYF.

This clonotype was found many times. The chain recombines TRBV6-1 with TRBJ2-2, with D possibly matching TRBD1 (6 bases). The germline V gene has CDR1 MNHNS and CDR2 SASEGT. V dropped 0 bases and J dropped 1 base, with 9 bases sitting between them. This CDR3 contains 16 residues. The CDR3 coding sequence is TGTGCCAGCAGTGAAGCAACAGGGATGAACACCGGGGAGCTGTTTTTT. Protein sequence: CASSEATGMNTGELFF.

This clonotype showed up many times. V usage is TRBV7-9 and J usage is TRBJ1-2; TRBD1 aligns across 8 bases. The V gene end was trimmed by 1 base and the J gene end by 4 bases; junction bases not matched to a gene: 5. Germline CDR1 reads SEHNR; CDR2 reads FQNEAQ (reference sequence). This CDR3 has 15 residues. The CDR3 nucleotides read TGTGCCAGCAGCTTAGGACAGGGGAGCCTCTATGGCTACACCTTC. Translation: CASSLGQGSLYGYTF.

This clonotype was seen many times. The chain combines TRBV7-9 with TRBJ2-7; unclear D gene. Trimming cost V 3 bases and J 2 bases, with 11 bases left between them. CDR1 is SEHNR and CDR2 is FQNEAQ in the germline V gene (reference sequence). The CDR3 is made up of 14 amino acids. The CDR3 region is CASSFPTEAYEQYF. As DNA, the CDR3 is TGTGCCAGCAGCTTCCCTACAGAAGCCTACGAGCAGTACTTC.

This clonotype came up many times. The chain couples TRBV6-2 or TRBV6-3 to TRBJ1-2, with 9 positions matching TRBD1. There are 16 residues in the CDR3. The J segment lost 5 bases and the V segment lost 2 bases, leaving 9 bases of the junction unmatched. CDR1 and CDR2 from the germline V gene are MNHEY and SVGEGT. CDR3 DNA sequence: TGTGCCAGCAGTTACCCCTCCGGGACAGGGCTTTATGGCTACACCTTC. This gives the protein CASSYPSGTGLYGYTF.

This clonotype was observed at least ten times. V is TRBV28 and J is TRBJ1-1; D uncertain. The germline V gene encodes CDR1 MDHEN and CDR2 SYDVKM. The CDR3 has 11 amino acids. V was pared by 6 bases and J by 7 bases, with 9 bases between. The CDR3 region has the DNA TGTGCCAGCAGACTCGCGGATGAAGCTTTCTTT. This translates into CASRLADEAFF.